This TCR beta chain was identified in a study of control samples from healthy donors and cancer patients. The CDR3 runs to 15 residues. CDR1 LGHDT and CDR2 YNNKEL come from the germline V gene (reference sequence). Trimming stripped 0 bases from V and 5 bases from J, with 13 bases between. TCRdb's table, derived via immunoSEQ multiplex PCR, lists solely in-frame clones and lacks some. This table has tens of thousands of clones, over 90% appearing once. The receptor was derived from a woman aged 30 to 39 in good health. The chain couples TRBV3-1 (or the pseudogene TRBV3-2) to TRBJ2-5, with a possible D match to TRBD2 (5 bases). The sequenced sample consisted of blood. The CDR3 sequence: CASSQDTWRLETQYF. CDR3 nucleotide sequence: TGTGCCAGCAGCCAAGACACTTGGAGGCTGGAGACCCAGTACTTC.